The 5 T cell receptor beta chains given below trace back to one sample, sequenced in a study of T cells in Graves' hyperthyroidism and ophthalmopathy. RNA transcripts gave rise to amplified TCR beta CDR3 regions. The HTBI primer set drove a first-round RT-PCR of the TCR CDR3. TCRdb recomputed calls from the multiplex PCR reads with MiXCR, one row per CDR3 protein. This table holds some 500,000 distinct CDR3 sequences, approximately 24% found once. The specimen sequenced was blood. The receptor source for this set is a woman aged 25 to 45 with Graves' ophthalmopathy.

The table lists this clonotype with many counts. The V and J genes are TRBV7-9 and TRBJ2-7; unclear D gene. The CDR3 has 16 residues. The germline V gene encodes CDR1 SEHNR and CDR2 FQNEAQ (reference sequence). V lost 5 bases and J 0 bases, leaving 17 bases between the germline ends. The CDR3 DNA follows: TGTGCCAGCAGCACTACAGCGCCTACCCCCTCCTACGAGCAGTACTTC. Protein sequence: CASSTTAPTPSYEQYF.

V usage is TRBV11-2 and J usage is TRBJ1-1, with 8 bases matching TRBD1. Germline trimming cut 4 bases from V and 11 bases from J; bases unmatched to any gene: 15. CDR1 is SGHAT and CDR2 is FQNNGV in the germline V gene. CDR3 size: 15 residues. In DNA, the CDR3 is TGTGCCAGCAGCTACGGACGACAGGGGACTCGCGGGGCTTTCTTT. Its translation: CASSYGRQGTRGAFF. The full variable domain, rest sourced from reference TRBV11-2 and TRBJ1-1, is EAGVAQSPRYKIIEKRQSVAFWCNPISGHATLYWYQQILGQGPKLLIQFQNNGVVDDSQLPKDRFSAERLKGVDSTLKIQPAKLEDSAVYLCASSYGRQGTRGAFFGQGTRLTVV.

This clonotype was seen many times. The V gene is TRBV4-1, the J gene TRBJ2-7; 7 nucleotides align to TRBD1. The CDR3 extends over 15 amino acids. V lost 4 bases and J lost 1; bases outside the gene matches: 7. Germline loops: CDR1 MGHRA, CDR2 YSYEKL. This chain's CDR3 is CASSPTGSMSYEQYF. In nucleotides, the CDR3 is TGCGCCAGCAGCCCGACAGGGAGTATGTCCTACGAGCAGTACTTC.

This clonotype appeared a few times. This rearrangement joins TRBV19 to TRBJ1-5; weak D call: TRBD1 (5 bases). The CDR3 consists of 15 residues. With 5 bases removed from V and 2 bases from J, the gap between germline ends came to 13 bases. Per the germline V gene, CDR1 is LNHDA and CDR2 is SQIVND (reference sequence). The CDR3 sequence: CASSPQDMGNQPQHF. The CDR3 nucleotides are TGTGCCAGTAGTCCCCAGGACATGGGCAATCAGCCCCAGCATTTT.

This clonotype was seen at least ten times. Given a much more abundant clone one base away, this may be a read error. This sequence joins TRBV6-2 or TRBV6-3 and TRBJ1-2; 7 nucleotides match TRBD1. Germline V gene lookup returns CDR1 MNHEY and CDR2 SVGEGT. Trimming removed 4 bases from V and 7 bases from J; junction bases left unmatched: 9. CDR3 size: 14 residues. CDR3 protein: CASSLIQGNGGYTF. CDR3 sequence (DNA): TGTGCCAGCAGTTTAATACAGGGGAACGGTGGCTACACCTTC.